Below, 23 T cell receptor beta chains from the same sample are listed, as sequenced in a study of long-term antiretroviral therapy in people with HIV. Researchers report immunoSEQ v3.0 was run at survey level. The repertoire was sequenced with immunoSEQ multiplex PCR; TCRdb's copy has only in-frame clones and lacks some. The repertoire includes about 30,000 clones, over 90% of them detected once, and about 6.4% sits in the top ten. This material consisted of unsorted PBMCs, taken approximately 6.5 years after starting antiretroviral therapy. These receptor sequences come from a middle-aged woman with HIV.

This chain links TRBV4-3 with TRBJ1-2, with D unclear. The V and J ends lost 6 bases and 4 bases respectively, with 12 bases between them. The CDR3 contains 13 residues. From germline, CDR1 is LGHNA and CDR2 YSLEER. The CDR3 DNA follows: TGCGCCAGCAGGGGCCAAGGGAGCTATGGCTACACCTTC. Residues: CASRGQGSYGYTF.

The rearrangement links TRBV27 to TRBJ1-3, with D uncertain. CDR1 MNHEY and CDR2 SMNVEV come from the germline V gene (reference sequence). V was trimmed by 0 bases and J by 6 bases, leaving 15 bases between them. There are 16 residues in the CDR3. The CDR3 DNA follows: TGTGCCAGCAGTTTATCGCCCCCTCCGACGTTAAACACCATATATTTT. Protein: CASSLSPPPTLNTIYF.

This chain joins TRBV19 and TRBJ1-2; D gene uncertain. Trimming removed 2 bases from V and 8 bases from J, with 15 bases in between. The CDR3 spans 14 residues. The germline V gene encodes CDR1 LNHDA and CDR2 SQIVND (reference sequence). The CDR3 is CASSIRAGFGGYTF. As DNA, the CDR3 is TGTGCCAGTAGTATAAGGGCAGGCTTCGGGGGCTACACCTTC.

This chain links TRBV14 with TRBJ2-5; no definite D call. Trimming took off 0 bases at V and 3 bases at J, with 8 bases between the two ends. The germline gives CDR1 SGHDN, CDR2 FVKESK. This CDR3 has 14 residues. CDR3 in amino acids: CASSQDSLKETQYF. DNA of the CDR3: TGTGCCAGCAGCCAAGACAGTCTAAAAGAGACCCAGTACTTC.

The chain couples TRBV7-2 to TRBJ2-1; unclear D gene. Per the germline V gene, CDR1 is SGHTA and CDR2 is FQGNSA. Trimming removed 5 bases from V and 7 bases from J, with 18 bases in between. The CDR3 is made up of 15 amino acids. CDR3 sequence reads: CASSPQVTGENEQFF. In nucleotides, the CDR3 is TGTGCCAGCAGCCCCCAAGTGACTGGAGAAAATGAGCAGTTCTTC.

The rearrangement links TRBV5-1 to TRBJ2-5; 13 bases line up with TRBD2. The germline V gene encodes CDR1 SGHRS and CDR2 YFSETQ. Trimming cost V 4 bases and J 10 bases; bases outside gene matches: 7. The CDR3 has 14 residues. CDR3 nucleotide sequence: TGCGCCAGCAGCCCTGGACTAGCGGGGGTGAGCCAGTACTTC. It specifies CASSPGLAGVSQYF.

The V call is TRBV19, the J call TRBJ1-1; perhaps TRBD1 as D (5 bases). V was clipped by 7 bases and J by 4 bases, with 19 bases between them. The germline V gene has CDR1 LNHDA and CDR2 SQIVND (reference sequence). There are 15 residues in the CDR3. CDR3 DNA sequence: TGTGCCAGTATTTTTAGGGGACGGCTCTTCACTGAAGCTTTCTTT. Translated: CASIFRGRLFTEAFF.

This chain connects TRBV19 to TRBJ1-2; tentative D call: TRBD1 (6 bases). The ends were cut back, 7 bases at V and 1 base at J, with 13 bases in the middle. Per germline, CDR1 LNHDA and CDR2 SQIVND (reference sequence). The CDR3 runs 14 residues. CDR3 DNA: TGTGCCAGTAATGACTGGGGGCTTAACTATGGCTACACCTTC. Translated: CASNDWGLNYGYTF.

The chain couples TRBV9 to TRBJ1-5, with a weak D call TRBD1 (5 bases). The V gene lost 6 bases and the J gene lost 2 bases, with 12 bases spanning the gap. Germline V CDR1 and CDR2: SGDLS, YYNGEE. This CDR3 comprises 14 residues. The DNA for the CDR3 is TGTGCCAGCAACGACCGGGGGGGCAATCAGCCCCAGCATTTT. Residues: CASNDRGGNQPQHF.

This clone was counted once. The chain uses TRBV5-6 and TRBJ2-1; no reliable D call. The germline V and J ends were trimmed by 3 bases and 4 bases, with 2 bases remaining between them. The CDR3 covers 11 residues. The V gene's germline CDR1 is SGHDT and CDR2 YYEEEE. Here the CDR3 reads CASSSYNEQFF. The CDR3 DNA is TGTGCCAGCAGCTCTTACAATGAGCAGTTCTTC.

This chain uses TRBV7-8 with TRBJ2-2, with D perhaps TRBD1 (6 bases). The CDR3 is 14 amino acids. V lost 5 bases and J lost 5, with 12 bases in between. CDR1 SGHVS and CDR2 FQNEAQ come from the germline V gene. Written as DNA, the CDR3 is TGTGCCAGCAGCCGGAACAGGGTAACCGGGGAGCTGTTTTTT. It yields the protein CASSRNRVTGELFF.

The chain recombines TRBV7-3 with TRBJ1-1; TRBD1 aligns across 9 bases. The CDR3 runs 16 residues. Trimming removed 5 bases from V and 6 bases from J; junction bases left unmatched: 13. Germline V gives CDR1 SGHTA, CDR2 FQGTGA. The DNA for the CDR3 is TGTGCCAGCAGCCCCGGGACAGGGAGAGGGAAGGCTGAAGCTTTCTTT. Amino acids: CASSPGTGRGKAEAFF.

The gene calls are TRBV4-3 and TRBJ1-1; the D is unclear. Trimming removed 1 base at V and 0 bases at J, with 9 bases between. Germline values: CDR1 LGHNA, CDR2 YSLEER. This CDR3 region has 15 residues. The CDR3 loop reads CASSQVSAMNTEAFF. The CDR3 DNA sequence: TGCGCCAGCAGCCAAGTGTCCGCCATGAACACTGAAGCTTTCTTT.

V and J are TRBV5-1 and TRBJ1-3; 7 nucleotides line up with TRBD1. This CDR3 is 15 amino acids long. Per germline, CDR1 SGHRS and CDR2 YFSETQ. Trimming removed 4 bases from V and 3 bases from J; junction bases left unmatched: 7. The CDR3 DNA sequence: TGCGCCAGCAGCCTCCAGGGGGGCAATGGAAACACCATATATTTT. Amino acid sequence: CASSLQGGNGNTIYF.

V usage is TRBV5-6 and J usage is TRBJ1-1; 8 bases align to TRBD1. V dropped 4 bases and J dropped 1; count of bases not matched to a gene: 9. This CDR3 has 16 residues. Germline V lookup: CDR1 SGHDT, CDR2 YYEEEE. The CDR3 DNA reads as TGTGCCAGCAGCAGAAGATTGACAGGGGCGAACACTGAAGCTTTCTTT. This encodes CASSRRLTGANTEAFF.

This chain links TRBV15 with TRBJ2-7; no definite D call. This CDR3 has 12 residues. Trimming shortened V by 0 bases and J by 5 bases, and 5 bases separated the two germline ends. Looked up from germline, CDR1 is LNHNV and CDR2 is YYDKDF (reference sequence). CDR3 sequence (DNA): TGTGCCACCAGCAGAGATCGTCACGAGCAGTACTTC. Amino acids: CATSRDRHEQYF.

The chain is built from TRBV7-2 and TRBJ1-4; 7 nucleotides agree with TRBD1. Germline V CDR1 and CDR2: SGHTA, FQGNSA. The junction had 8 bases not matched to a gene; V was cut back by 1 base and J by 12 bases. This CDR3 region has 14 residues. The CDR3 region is CASSLVKGAGELFF. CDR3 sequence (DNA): TGTGCCAGCAGCTTAGTTAAGGGGGCGGGTGAACTGTTTTTT.

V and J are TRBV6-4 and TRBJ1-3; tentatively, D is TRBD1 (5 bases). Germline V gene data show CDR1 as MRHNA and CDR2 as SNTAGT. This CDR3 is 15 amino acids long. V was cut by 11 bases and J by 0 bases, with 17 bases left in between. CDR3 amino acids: CAPIAGSYSGNTIYF. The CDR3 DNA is TGTGCCCCTATCGCAGGGTCTTACTCTGGAAACACCATATATTTT.

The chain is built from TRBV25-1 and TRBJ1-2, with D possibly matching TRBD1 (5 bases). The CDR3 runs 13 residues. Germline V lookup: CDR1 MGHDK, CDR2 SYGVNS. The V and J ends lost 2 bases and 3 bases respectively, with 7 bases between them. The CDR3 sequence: CASSERGYYGYTF. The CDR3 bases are TGTGCCAGCAGTGAAAGGGGTTACTATGGCTACACCTTC.

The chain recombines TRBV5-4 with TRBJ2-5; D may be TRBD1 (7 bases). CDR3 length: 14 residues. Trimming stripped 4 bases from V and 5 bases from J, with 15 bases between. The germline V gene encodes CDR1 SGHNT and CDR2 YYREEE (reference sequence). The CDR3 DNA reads TGTGCCAGCAGCGATCCTTCAGGGGGGGAGACCCAGTACTTC. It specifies CASSDPSGGETQYF. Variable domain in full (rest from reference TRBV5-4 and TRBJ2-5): ETGVTQSPTHLIKTRGQQVTLRCSSQSGHNTVSWYQQALGQGPQFIFQYYREEENGRGNFPPRFSGLQFPNYSSELNVNALELDDSALYLCASSDPSGGETQYFGPGTRLLVL.

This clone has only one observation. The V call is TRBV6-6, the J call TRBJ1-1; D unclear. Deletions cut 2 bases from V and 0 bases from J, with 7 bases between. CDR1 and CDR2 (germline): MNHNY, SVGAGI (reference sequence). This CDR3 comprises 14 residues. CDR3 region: CASSYGQVNTEAFF. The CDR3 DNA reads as TGTGCCAGCAGTTACGGTCAGGTGAACACTGAAGCTTTCTTT.

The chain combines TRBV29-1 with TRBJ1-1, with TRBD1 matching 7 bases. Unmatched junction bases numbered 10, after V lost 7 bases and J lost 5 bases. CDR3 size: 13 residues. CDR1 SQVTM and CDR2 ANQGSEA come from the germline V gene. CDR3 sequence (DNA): TGCAGCGCACTTGGACAGGAGAGGACTGAAGCTTTCTTT. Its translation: CSALGQERTEAFF.

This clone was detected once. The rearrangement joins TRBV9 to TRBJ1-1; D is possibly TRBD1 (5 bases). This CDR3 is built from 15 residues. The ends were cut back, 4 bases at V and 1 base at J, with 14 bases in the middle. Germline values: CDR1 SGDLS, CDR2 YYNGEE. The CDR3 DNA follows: TGTGCCAGCAGCCCGTGGGGGACCGAGAACACTGAAGCTTTCTTT. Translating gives CASSPWGTENTEAFF.